The 4 T cell receptor beta chains below come from one sample, sequenced in a study of shared clonotypes between healthy human individuals. The data were produced by immunoSEQ multiplex PCR, yet TCRdb's version contains in-frame clones alone and is incomplete. The table has about 2.4 million clones, more than 80% seen once. Material for sequencing was naive CD4+ T cells sorted from blood. Indicated subset: CD45RA+ positively selected. The source is a man aged 18 to 29 in good health.

The chain links TRBV7-8 to TRBJ2-7; TRBD1 is a possible D gene (5 bases). The CDR3 totals 17 residues. V was pared by 0 bases and J by 3 bases, with 18 bases between. Germline CDR1 and CDR2: SGHVS and FQNEAQ. The CDR3 region is CASSLAGLSGFHYEQYF. The CDR3 DNA reads as TGTGCCAGCAGCTTAGCGGGGCTATCAGGCTTTCACTACGAGCAGTACTTC. Drawing the rest from reference TRBV7-8 and TRBJ2-7, the complete variable domain is GAGVSQSPRYKVAKRGQDVALRCDPISGHVSLFWYQQALGQGPEFLTYFQNEAQLDKSGLPSDRFFAERPEGSVSTLKIQRTQQEDSAVYLCASSLAGLSGFHYEQYFGPGTRLTVT.

Concerning this clone: The same CDR3 also results from other DNA sequences found in this sample. This rearrangement joins TRBV11-2 to TRBJ1-1; D call uncertain. The CDR3 contains 13 residues. Trimming shortened V by 1 base and J by 1 base, and 4 bases separated the two germline ends. CDR1 is SGHAT, CDR2 FQNNGV, per germline. The CDR3 sequence: CASSLGENTEAFF. The CDR3 DNA sequence: TGTGCCAGCAGCTTAGGCGAGAACACTGAAGCTTTCTTT. Variable domain in full (rest from reference TRBV11-2 and TRBJ1-1): EAGVAQSPRYKIIEKRQSVAFWCNPISGHATLYWYQQILGQGPKLLIQFQNNGVVDDSQLPKDRFSAERLKGVDSTLKIQPAKLEDSAVYLCASSLGENTEAFFGQGTRLTVV.

This chain uses TRBV7-9 with TRBJ1-6; D perhaps matches TRBD1 (6 bases). This CDR3 spans 14 amino acids. The ends were cut back, 5 bases at V and 7 bases at J, with 12 bases in the middle. The germline V gene encodes CDR1 SEHNR and CDR2 FQNEAQ (reference sequence). Written as DNA, the CDR3 is TGTGCCAGCAGCCTAGGACAGCCCAATTCACCCCTCCACTTT. Its translation: CASSLGQPNSPLHF.

The rearrangement links TRBV6-5 to TRBJ2-1, with 10 bases matching TRBD2. Per germline, CDR1 MNHEY and CDR2 SVGAGI. The CDR3 has 14 residues. The V and J ends lost 6 bases and 8 bases, in that order; junction bases with no gene match: 7. The CDR3 reads CASSQRGGLYEQFF. CDR3 nucleotide sequence: TGTGCCAGCAGCCAGCGGGGGGGCCTCTATGAGCAGTTCTTC.